This T cell receptor beta chain was documented in a study of OX40 agonist ivuxolimab in advanced cancers. Study overall: Clinicians treated patients with ivuxolimab, an agonistic anti-OX40 (CD134) antibody.

Points from the study as a whole: Antigens targeted by the expanded peripheral T cells were not determined. The average count of expanded clones was higher among CD8+ T cells than among CD4+.

The data were produced by immunoSEQ multiplex PCR, yet TCRdb's version contains in-frame clones alone and is incomplete. The sample lists 65,000 to 80,000 clones; about 83% were seen once. CDR3 size: 15 residues. V trimming: 8 bases; J trimming: 10 bases; junction bases outside the gene matches: 12. Germline loops: CDR1 SGHTA, CDR2 FQGNSA. Patients with autoimmune history or systemic immunosuppression were excluded. Points on this clone: No antigen is known for it.

V usage is TRBV7-2 and J usage is TRBJ2-1; 12 positions match TRBD2. The sample was CD4+ or CD8+ T cells sorted from blood, taken in a trial of the OX40 agonist ivuxolimab. The clonotype comes from an adult with an advanced solid tumor such as melanoma, head and neck, liver or kidney cancer. The CDR3 region has the DNA TGTGCCAGCCGCCCGGGGCTAGCGGGGGGGCGGGAGCAGTTCTTC. Its translation: CASRPGLAGGREQFF.